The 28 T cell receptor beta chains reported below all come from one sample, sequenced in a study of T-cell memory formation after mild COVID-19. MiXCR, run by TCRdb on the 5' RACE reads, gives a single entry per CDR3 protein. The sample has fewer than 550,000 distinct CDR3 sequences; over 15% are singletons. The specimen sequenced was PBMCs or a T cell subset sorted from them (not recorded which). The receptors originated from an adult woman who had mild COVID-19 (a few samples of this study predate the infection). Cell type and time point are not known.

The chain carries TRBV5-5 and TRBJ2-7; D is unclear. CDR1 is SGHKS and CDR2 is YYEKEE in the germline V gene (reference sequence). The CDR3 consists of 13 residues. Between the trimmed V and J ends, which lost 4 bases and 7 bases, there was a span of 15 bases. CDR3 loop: CASSILTPTEQYF. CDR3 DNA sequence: TGTGCCAGCAGCATATTAACCCCTACGGAGCAGTACTTC.

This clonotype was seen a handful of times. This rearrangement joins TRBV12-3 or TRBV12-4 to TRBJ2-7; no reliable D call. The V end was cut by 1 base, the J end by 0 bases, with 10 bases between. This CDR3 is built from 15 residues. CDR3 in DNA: TGTGCCAGCAGTTTAGGACTGGATATCTCCTACGAGCAGTACTTC. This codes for CASSLGLDISYEQYF.

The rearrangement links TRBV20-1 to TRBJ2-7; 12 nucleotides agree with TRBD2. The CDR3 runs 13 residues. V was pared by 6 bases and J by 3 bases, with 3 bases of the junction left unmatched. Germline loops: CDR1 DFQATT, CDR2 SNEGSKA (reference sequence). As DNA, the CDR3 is TGCAGTGCGAAGACTAGCGGGAGCTACGAGCAGTACTTC. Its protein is CSAKTSGSYEQYF.

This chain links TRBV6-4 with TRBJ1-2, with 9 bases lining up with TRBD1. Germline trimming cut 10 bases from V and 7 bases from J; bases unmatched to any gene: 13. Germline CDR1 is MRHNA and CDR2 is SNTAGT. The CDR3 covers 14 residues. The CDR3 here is CATSSWGQGVGYTF. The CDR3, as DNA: TGTGCCACCTCATCCTGGGGACAGGGCGTTGGCTACACCTTC.

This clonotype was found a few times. CDR3 loop: CASSPTGLAGSYEQYF. CDR3 in DNA: TGTGCCAGCAGCCCAACCGGACTAGCGGGCTCCTACGAGCAGTACTTC. This chain uses TRBV5-6 with TRBJ2-7; 11 bases agree with TRBD2. From germline, CDR1 is SGHDT and CDR2 YYEEEE. The J segment lost 0 bases and the V segment lost 4 bases, leaving 6 bases of the junction unmatched. CDR3 length equals 16 residues.

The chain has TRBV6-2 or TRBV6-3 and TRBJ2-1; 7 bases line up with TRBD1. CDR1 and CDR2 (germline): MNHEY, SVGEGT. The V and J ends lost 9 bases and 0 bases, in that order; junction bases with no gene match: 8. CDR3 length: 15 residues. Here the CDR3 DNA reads TGTGCCAGTTTTGACAGGGTCAACTCCTACAATGAGCAGTTCTTC. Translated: CASFDRVNSYNEQFF.

The CDR3 loop is CASSPMEQGTEQYF. CDR3 nucleotides: TGTGCCAGCTCACCAATGGAACAGGGGACCGAGCAGTACTTC. The V and J genes are TRBV18 and TRBJ2-7; 7 bases align to TRBD1. The length of the CDR3 is 14 residues. Per the germline V gene, CDR1 is KGHSH and CDR2 is LQKENI. The junction had 7 bases not matched to a gene; V was cut back by 2 bases and J by 6 bases.

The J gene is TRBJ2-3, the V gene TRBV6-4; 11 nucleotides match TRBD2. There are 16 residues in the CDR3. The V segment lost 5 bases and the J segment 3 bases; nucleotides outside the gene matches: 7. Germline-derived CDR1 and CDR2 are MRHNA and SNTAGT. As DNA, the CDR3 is TGTGCCAGCAGTCCGACTAGCGGGACTGGGACAGATACGCAGTATTTT. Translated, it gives CASSPTSGTGTDTQYF.

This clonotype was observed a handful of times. The CDR3 reads CASSRGRDPFREQYF. CDR3 DNA sequence: TGCGCCAGCAGCCGAGGGCGGGACCCCTTTCGGGAGCAGTACTTC. The rearrangement joins TRBV5-1 to TRBJ2-7; TRBD2 is a possible D gene (6 bases). CDR3 length: 15 amino acids. V dropped 4 bases and J dropped 7 bases, with 21 bases sitting between them. From germline, CDR1 is SGHRS and CDR2 YFSETQ. The whole variable domain, remainder taken from reference TRBV5-1 and TRBJ2-7, is KAGVTQTPRYLIKTRGQQVTLSCSPISGHRSVSWYQQTPGQGLQFLFEYFSETQRNKGNFPGRFSGRQFSNSRSEMNVSTLELGDSALYLCASSRGRDPFREQYFGPGTRLTVT.

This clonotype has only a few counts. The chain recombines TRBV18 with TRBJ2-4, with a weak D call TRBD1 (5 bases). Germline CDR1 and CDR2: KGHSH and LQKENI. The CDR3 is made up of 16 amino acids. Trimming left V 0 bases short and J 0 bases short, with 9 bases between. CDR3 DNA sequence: TGTGCCAGCTCACCACCTGACAGCTTAGCCAAAAACATTCAGTACTTC. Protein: CASSPPDSLAKNIQYF.

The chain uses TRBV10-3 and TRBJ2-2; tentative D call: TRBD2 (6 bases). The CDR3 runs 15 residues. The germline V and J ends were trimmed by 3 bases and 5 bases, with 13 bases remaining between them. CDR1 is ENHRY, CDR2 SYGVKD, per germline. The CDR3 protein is CAISESWRGTGELFF. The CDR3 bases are TGTGCCATCAGTGAAAGCTGGAGGGGAACCGGGGAGCTGTTTTTT.

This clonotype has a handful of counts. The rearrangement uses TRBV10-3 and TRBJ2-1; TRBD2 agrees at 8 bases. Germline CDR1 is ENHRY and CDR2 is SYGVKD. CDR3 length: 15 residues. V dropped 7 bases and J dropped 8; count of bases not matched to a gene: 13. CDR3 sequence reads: CAIMQAGAFLDEQFF. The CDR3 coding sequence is TGTGCCATCATGCAAGCGGGAGCGTTCCTGGATGAGCAGTTCTTC.

CDR3 DNA sequence: TGCGCCAGCAGCCAAGTATACGGGGGCGCCCCCTCCTACGAGCAGTACTTC. It specifies CASSQVYGGAPSYEQYF. The rearrangement links TRBV4-1 to TRBJ2-7; D is tentatively TRBD1 or TRBD2 (6 bases each). This CDR3 has 17 amino acids. The V and J ends lost 1 base and 0 bases respectively, with 16 bases between them. CDR1 and CDR2 (germline): MGHRA, YSYEKL.

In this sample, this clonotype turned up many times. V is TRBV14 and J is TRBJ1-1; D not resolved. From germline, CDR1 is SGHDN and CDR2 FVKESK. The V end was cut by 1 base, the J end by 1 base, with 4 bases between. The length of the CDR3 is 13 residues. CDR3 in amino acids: CASSQVPNTEAFF. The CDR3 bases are TGTGCCAGCAGCCAAGTGCCGAACACTGAAGCTTTCTTT.

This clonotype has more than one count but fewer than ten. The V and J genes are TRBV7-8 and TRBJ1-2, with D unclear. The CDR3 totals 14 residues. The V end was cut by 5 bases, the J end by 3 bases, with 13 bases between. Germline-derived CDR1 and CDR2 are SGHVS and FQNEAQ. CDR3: CASSLTGLYYGYTF. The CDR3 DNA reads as TGTGCCAGCAGCCTAACCGGCCTCTACTATGGCTACACCTTC. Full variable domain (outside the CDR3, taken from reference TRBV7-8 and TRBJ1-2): GAGVSQSPRYKVAKRGQDVALRCDPISGHVSLFWYQQALGQGPEFLTYFQNEAQLDKSGLPSDRFFAERPEGSVSTLKIQRTQQEDSAVYLCASSLTGLYYGYTFGSGTRLTVV.

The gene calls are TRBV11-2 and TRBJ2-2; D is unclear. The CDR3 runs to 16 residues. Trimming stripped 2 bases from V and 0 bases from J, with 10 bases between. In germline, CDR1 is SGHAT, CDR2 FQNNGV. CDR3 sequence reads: CASSLSPRANTGELFF. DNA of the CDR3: TGTGCCAGCAGCTTAAGCCCCCGGGCGAACACCGGGGAGCTGTTTTTT.

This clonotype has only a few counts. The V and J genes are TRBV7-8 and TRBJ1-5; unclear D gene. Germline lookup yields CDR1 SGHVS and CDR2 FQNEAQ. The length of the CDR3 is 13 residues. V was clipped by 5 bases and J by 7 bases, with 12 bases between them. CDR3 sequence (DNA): TGTGCCAGCAGCCGTAACGGGGAACAGCCCCAGCATTTT. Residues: CASSRNGEQPQHF. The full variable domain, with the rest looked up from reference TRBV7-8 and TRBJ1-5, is GAGVSQSPRYKVAKRGQDVALRCDPISGHVSLFWYQQALGQGPEFLTYFQNEAQLDKSGLPSDRFFAERPEGSVSTLKIQRTQQEDSAVYLCASSRNGEQPQHFGDGTRLSIL.

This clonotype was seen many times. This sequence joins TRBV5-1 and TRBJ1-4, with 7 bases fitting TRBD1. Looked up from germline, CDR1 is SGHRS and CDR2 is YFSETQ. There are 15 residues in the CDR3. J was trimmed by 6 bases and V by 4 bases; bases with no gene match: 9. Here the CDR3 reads CASSGEGQPYEKLFF. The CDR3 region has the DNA TGCGCCAGCAGCGGAGAGGGACAGCCATATGAAAAACTGTTTTTT.

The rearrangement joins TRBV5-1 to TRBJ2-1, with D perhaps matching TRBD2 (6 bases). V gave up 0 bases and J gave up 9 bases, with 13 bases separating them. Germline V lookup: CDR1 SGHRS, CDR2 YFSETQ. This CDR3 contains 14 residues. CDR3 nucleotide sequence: TGCGCCAGCAGCTTGGCCAACCGGGAGCTTGAGCAGTTCTTC. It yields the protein CASSLANRELEQFF.

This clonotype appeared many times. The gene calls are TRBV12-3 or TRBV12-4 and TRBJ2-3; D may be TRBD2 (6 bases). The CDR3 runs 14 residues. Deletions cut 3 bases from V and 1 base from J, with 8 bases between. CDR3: CASSFVAGTDTQYF. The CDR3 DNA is TGTGCCAGCAGTTTTGTAGCGGGCACAGATACGCAGTATTTT.

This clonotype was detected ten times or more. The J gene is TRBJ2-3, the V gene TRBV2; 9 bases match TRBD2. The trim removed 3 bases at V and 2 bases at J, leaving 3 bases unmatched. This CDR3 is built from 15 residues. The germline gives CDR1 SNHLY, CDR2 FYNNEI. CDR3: CASSDGTSPTDTQYF. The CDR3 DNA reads TGTGCCAGCAGTGATGGGACTAGCCCCACAGATACGCAGTATTTT.

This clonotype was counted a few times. The CDR3: CATRTGGMGTEAFF. The CDR3 nucleotides read TGTGCCACGCGGACAGGGGGTATGGGCACTGAAGCTTTCTTT. The V gene is TRBV7-9, the J gene TRBJ1-1, with 10 bases fitting TRBD1. Germline V lookup: CDR1 SEHNR, CDR2 FQNEAQ (reference sequence). The CDR3 has 14 residues. The ends lost 10 bases at V and 4 bases at J; junction bases unmatched: 9.

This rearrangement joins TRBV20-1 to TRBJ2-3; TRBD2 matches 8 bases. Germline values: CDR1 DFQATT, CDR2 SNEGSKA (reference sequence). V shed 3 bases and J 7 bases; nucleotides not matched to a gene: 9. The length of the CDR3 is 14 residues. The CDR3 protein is CSASLAGVDNTQYF. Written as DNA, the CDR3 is TGCAGTGCTAGTCTAGCGGGTGTCGACAATACGCAGTATTTT.

CDR3 DNA sequence: TGCAGTGCTAGAGCCTCAGGAAAACCCCAGCATTTT. Its protein is CSARASGKPQHF. The chain carries TRBV20-1 and TRBJ1-5; no clear D. This CDR3 comprises 12 residues. In germline, CDR1 is DFQATT, CDR2 SNEGSKA (reference sequence). Trimming left V 1 base short and J 10 bases short, with 11 bases between.

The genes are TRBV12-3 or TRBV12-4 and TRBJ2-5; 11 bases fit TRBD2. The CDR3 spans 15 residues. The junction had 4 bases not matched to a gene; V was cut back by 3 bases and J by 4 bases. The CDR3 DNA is TGTGCCAGCAGTTTTACTAGCGGGGGCGTAGAGACCCAGTACTTC. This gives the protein CASSFTSGGVETQYF.

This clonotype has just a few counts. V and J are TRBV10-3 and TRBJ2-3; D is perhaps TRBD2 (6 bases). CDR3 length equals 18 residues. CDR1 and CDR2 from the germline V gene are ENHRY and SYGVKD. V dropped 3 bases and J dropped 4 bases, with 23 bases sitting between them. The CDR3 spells CAISEERALVSVPDTQYF. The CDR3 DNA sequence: TGTGCCATCAGTGAAGAGCGGGCACTGGTCTCGGTCCCAGATACGCAGTATTTT.

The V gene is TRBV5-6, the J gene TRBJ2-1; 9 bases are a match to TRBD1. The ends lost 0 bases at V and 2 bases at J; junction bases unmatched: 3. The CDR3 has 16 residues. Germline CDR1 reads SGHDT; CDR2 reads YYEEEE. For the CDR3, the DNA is TGTGCCAGCAGCTTGGCCGGGGACAGGGCCTACAATGAGCAGTTCTTC. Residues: CASSLAGDRAYNEQFF. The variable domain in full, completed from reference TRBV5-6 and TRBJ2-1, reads DAGVTQSPTHLIKTRGQQVTLRCSPKSGHDTVSWYQQALGQGPQFIFQYYEEEERQRGNFPDRFSGHQFPNYSSELNVNALLLGDSALYLCASSLAGDRAYNEQFFGPGTRLTVL.

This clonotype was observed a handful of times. The CDR3 DNA reads TGTGCCAGCAGTGGCACGATTAATTCACCCCTCCACTTT. Encoded protein: CASSGTINSPLHF. The V gene is TRBV6-5, the J gene TRBJ1-6, with D unresolved. The CDR3 has 13 residues. The V gene lost 5 bases and the J gene lost 6 bases, with 8 bases spanning the gap. CDR1 MNHEY and CDR2 SVGAGI come from the germline V gene.